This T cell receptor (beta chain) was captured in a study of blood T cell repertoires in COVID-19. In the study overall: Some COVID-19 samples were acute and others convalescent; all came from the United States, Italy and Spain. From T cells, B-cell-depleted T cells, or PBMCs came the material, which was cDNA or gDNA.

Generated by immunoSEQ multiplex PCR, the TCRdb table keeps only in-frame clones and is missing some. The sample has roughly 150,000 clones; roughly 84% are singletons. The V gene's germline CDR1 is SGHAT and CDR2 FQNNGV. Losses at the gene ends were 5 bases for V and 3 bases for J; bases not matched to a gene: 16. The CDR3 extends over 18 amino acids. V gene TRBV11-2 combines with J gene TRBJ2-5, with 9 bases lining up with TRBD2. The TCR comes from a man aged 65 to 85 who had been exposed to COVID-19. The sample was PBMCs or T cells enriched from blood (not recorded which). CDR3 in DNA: TGTGCCAGCAGCCCTCCTCCAGGGCGGGGGGGCCGTGAAGAGACCCAGTACTTC. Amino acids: CASSPPPGRGGREETQYF.